The sequence of this TCR beta chain was determined in a study of identical twins. General study points: Because invariant MAIT and iNKT cells could be present, zero-insertion analyses could be partly confounded.

Worth noting for this clonotype: Its target is not known.

This CDR3 is built from 15 residues. The germline gives CDR1 MDHEN, CDR2 SYDVKM. Losses at the gene ends were 2 bases for V and 7 bases for J; bases not matched to a gene: 7. Each CDR3 protein is one row after TCRdb ran MiXCR on the 5' RACE reads. The sample yields under 1 million distinct CDR3 sequences, about 12% seen once. These data were also filed under a second study, of yellow fever vaccine responses in identical twins.

The receptor was derived from a woman aged 18-29 years in good health. The sequenced material came from PBMCs. The chain joins TRBV28 to TRBJ2-1; 8 nucleotides line up with TRBD2. The CDR3 is CASSLAGGAENEQFF. The CDR3 nucleotides are TGTGCCAGCAGTTTAGCCGGGGGGGCGGAGAATGAGCAGTTCTTC.